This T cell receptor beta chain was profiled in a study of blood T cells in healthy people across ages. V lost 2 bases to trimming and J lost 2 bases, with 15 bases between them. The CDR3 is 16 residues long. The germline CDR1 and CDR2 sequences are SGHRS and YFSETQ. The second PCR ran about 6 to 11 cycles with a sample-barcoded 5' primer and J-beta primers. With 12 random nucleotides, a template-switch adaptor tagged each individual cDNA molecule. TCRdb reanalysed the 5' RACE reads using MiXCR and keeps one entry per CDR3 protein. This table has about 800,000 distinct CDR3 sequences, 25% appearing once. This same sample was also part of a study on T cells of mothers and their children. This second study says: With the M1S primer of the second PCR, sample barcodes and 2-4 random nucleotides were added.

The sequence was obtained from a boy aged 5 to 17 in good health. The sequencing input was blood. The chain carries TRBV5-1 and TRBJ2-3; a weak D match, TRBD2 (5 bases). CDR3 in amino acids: CASSFTPGSNTDTQYF. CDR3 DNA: TGCGCCAGCAGCTTCACACCGGGAAGTAACACAGATACGCAGTATTTT.